The 25 T cell receptor beta chains below come from one sample, sequenced in a study of PD-1 blockade in classical Hodgkin lymphoma. Autologous stem cell transplantation was followed by relapse in every patient, and brentuximab vedotin exposure varied. Assay used: immunoSEQ multiplex PCR; TCRdb lists only in-frame clones, some missing. Here the sample spans tens of thousands of clones, about 71% being singletons. This specimen was peripheral blood mononuclear cells (PBMCs), taken at baseline. These TCRs come from a human donor with classical Hodgkin lymphoma.

The rearrangement uses TRBV4-1 and TRBJ2-7, with D possibly matching TRBD2 (5 bases). From germline, CDR1 is MGHRA and CDR2 YSYEKL. Trimming removed 0 bases from V and 3 bases from J, with 12 bases in between. CDR3 size: 15 residues. In DNA, the CDR3 is TGCGCCAGCAGCCAAGATTTTTCCGGGATCTACGAGCAGTACGTC. This gives the protein CASSQDFSGIYEQYV.

The rearrangement links TRBV6-5 to TRBJ2-3, with 7 bases matching TRBD1. The V gene end was trimmed by 2 bases and the J gene end by 5 bases; junction bases not matched to a gene: 4. CDR1 is MNHEY, CDR2 SVGAGI, per germline. This CDR3 is built from 14 residues. Here the CDR3 DNA reads TGTGCCAGCAGTTACGGGACAGCCAGAGATACGCAGTATTTT. Amino acid sequence: CASSYGTARDTQYF.

This chain links TRBV4-2 with TRBJ2-7; 8 bases match TRBD1. This CDR3 contains 16 residues. The germline V gene encodes CDR1 LGHNA and CDR2 YNFKEQ. V was clipped by 0 bases and J by 0 bases; unmatched bases: 4. The CDR3 sequence is CASSQERTGRSYEQYF. The DNA of the CDR3 is TGTGCCAGCAGCCAAGAACGGACAGGGCGCTCCTACGAGCAGTACTTC.

This chain uses TRBV5-1 with TRBJ2-5; D not resolved. The germline CDR1 and CDR2 sequences are SGHRS and YFSETQ. Trimming cost V 1 base and J 2 bases, with 12 bases left between them. The CDR3 length is 15 residues. The DNA of the CDR3 is TGCGCCAGCAGCTTGAGTAAGCAGGTTCAAGAGACCCAGTACTTC. This codes for CASSLSKQVQETQYF.

This clone came up a few times. This chain uses TRBV19 with TRBJ1-1; D may be TRBD1 (6 bases). Germline V gene lookup returns CDR1 LNHDA and CDR2 SQIVND (reference sequence). The ends were cut back, 5 bases at V and 8 bases at J, with 18 bases in the middle. The CDR3 spans 14 residues. CDR3 loop: CASSSWTVRSEAFF. The CDR3 bases are TGTGCCAGTAGTTCCTGGACAGTCCGCTCGGAAGCTTTCTTT.

This clone is a singleton in its sample. Sequence at one end of the junction differs from germline and may be a read error. This chain connects TRBV7-2 to TRBJ1-2, with a tentative D call TRBD1 (5 bases). This CDR3 comprises 17 residues. Germline V gives CDR1 SGHTA, CDR2 FQGNSA. CDR3 nucleotide sequence: TGTGCCGGCAGCTTAGTGCCAGGGAGGAAACTTAACTATGGCTACACCTTC. This gives the protein CAGSLVPGRKLNYGYTF.

V is TRBV14 and J is TRBJ2-7; no clear D gene. The germline V gene encodes CDR1 SGHDN and CDR2 FVKESK. This CDR3 contains 12 residues. Trimming stripped 4 bases from V and 7 bases from J, with 11 bases between. The CDR3 sequence: CASSRAAWEQYF. The CDR3 bases are TGTGCCAGCAGCCGGGCTGCATGGGAGCAGTACTTC.

This clone was seen only a few times. This sequence joins TRBV27 and TRBJ2-5; D possibly corresponds to TRBD2 (5 bases). V lost 2 bases and J 7 bases, leaving 14 bases between the germline ends. Germline-derived CDR1 and CDR2 are MNHEY and SMNVEV (reference sequence). The CDR3 loop spans 14 amino acids. CDR3 in amino acids: CASSLTPGLATQYF. CDR3 DNA: TGTGCCAGCAGTTTAACCCCGGGCCTAGCGACCCAGTACTTC.

The chain carries TRBV28 and TRBJ2-7, with D possibly TRBD1 on 5 matching bases. The CDR3 runs to 13 residues. Per the germline V gene, CDR1 is MDHEN and CDR2 is SYDVKM. The germline V and J ends were trimmed by 6 bases and 2 bases, with 11 bases remaining between them. The CDR3 DNA sequence: TGTGCCAGCAGCCCCAGGGCCACCTACGAGCAGTACGTC. Protein product: CASSPRATYEQYV.

The rearrangement links TRBV27 to TRBJ2-5; D gene ambiguous. Germline V gene lookup returns CDR1 MNHEY and CDR2 SMNVEV (reference sequence). The CDR3 runs 11 residues. V was clipped by 4 bases and J by 4 bases, with 4 bases between them. The CDR3 nucleotides read TGTGCCAGCAGTTGGGGAGAGACCCAGTACTTC. This gives the protein CASSWGETQYF.

A single count supports this clone. This chain connects TRBV6-5 to TRBJ1-4; D is undetermined. This CDR3 has 13 amino acids. Trimming shortened V by 2 bases and J by 6 bases, and 7 bases separated the two germline ends. Germline V gives CDR1 MNHEY, CDR2 SVGAGI. The CDR3 is CASSYGADEKLFF. The CDR3 nucleotides are TGTGCCAGCAGTTACGGCGCGGATGAAAAACTGTTTTTT.

This clone showed up just a few times. V is TRBV6-6 and J is TRBJ2-7, with TRBD1 identical over 7 bases. CDR1 and CDR2 (germline): MNHNY, SVGAGI (reference sequence). The CDR3 is made up of 13 amino acids. Germline trimming cut 0 bases from V and 12 bases from J; bases unmatched to any gene: 8. The CDR3 bases are TGTGCCAGCAGTTACTCGTCTCGTGGGACAGCGTACGTC. It yields the protein CASSYSSRGTAYV.

The chain employs TRBV7-9 and TRBJ2-2, with 9 bases identical to TRBD1. This CDR3 is built from 12 residues. Germline V lookup: CDR1 SEHNR, CDR2 FQNEAQ (reference sequence). The J segment lost 8 bases and the V segment lost 8 bases, leaving 3 bases of the junction unmatched. The CDR3 sequence is CASGTGFGELFF. The CDR3 coding sequence is TGTGCCAGCGGGACAGGGTTTGGGGAGCTGTTTTTT.

This chain joins TRBV5-6 and TRBJ2-1; weak D call: TRBD2 (6 bases). Looked up from germline, CDR1 is SGHDT and CDR2 is YYEEEE. The CDR3 extends over 14 amino acids. Trimming cost V 6 bases and J 4 bases, with 14 bases left between them. CDR3 loop: CASIPSRGYNEQFF. The CDR3 DNA reads TGTGCCAGCATTCCTTCGCGGGGATACAATGAGCAGTTCTTC.

This chain links TRBV10-2 with TRBJ2-5, with 15 bases lining up with TRBD2. The assigned J gene may be wrong: the sequence end matches TRBJ2-7 better. CDR3 length equals 18 residues. Germline V lookup: CDR1 WSHSY, CDR2 SAAADI. Here the CDR3 reads CASSVLGLAGGQYYEQYF. CDR3 nucleotides: TGCGCCAGCAGCGTCCTGGGACTAGCGGGAGGTCAGTACTACGAGCAGTACTTC.

The chain employs TRBV7-7 and TRBJ2-1; TRBD1 or TRBD2 may be the D gene (5 bases each). Per germline, CDR1 SSHAT and CDR2 FNYEAQ (reference sequence). The V gene lost 8 bases and the J gene lost 6 bases, with 20 bases spanning the gap. The length of the CDR3 is 15 residues. CDR3 protein: CASSLARGASNEQFF. The CDR3 bases are TGTGCCAGCTCTTTAGCACGAGGGGCCTCCAATGAGCAGTTCTTC.

The J gene is TRBJ1-1, the V gene TRBV28; 9 positions agree with TRBD1. Germline values: CDR1 MDHEN, CDR2 SYDVKM. The J segment lost 4 bases and the V segment lost 10 bases, leaving 13 bases of the junction unmatched. This CDR3 has 15 amino acids. CDR3: CAISTGGKGSTEAFF. The CDR3 DNA reads as TGTGCCATCTCAACAGGGGGCAAAGGGAGCACTGAAGCTTTCTTT.

In this sample, this clone turned up a few times. The chain has TRBV11-2 and TRBJ2-7; 8 bases agree with TRBD1. V lost 2 bases and J lost 7; bases outside the gene matches: 10. The CDR3 loop spans 15 amino acids. Germline V gene data show CDR1 as SGHAT and CDR2 as FQNNGV. CDR3 residues: CASSLSTGAVWEQYF. The CDR3 DNA is TGTGCCAGCAGCTTATCGACAGGGGCCGTCTGGGAGCAGTACTTC.

By proportion, this clone is medium-sized. The V and J genes are TRBV10-2 and TRBJ1-2; TRBD1 is a possible D gene (5 bases). This CDR3 comprises 14 residues. CDR1 is WSHSY, CDR2 SAAADI, per germline. V was trimmed by 6 bases and J by 3 bases, leaving 14 bases between them. In nucleotides, the CDR3 is TGCGCCAGCAGGGTGGGGGGGGAGGACTATGGCTACACCTTC. Its translation: CASRVGGEDYGYTF.

V gene TRBV5-6 combines with J gene TRBJ1-2; possible D gene TRBD1, 6 bases. Trimming took off 4 bases at V and 4 bases at J, with 14 bases between the two ends. CDR1 is SGHDT, CDR2 YYEEEE, per germline. The CDR3 contains 14 residues. CDR3 in DNA: TGTGCCAGCAGCCAACCTACAGGGACCTATGGCTACACCTTC. Translating gives CASSQPTGTYGYTF.

CDR3 residues: CASSLADRLNYEQYF. CDR3 nucleotides: TGTGCCAGCAGCTTGGCCGACAGGCTAAACTACGAGCAGTACTTC. The V call is TRBV5-5, the J call TRBJ2-7; the D gene is possibly TRBD1 (6 bases). V shed 0 bases and J shed 3 bases, with 13 bases lying between them. The CDR3 runs to 15 residues. The germline V gene encodes CDR1 SGHKS and CDR2 YYEKEE (reference sequence).

The rearrangement uses TRBV7-2 and TRBJ2-6; the D is unclear. The length of the CDR3 is 15 residues. Trimming shortened V by 4 bases and J by 1 base, and 8 bases separated the two germline ends. The germline gives CDR1 SGHTA, CDR2 FQGNSA. The CDR3 is CASSSRVSGANVLTF. The CDR3 region has the DNA TGTGCCAGCAGCTCCCGGGTATCTGGGGCCAACGTCCTGACTTTC.

The chain joins TRBV6-6 to TRBJ2-7; D gene ambiguous. CDR3 length: 12 amino acids. V was pared by 6 bases and J by 8 bases, with 14 bases between. Germline V gene data show CDR1 as MNHNY and CDR2 as SVGAGI (reference sequence). The CDR3 region is CASRGRTPKQYF. CDR3 nucleotides: TGTGCCAGCAGGGGCCGGACCCCCAAGCAGTACTTC.

The chain links TRBV28 to TRBJ2-1; D gene ambiguous. Germline values: CDR1 MDHEN, CDR2 SYDVKM. V dropped 3 bases and J dropped 7 bases, with 4 bases sitting between them. CDR3 size: 11 residues. In DNA form, the CDR3 reads TGTGCCAGCAGTTTGGTGAATGAGCAGTTCTTC. Translated, it gives CASSLVNEQFF.

The rearrangement uses TRBV6-6 and TRBJ1-2, with unresolved D. CDR1 is MNHNY, CDR2 SVGAGI, per germline (reference sequence). With 2 bases removed from V and 6 bases from J, the gap between germline ends came to 7 bases. The CDR3 is 12 residues long. In DNA form, the CDR3 reads TGTGCCAGCAGTTACGTAATAGATGGCTACACCTTC. It specifies CASSYVIDGYTF.